The 10 T cell receptor beta chains given below trace back to one sample, sequenced in a study of a mutant IDH1 vaccine in newly diagnosed glioma. TCRdb keeps only in-frame clones here, not all; method: immunoSEQ multiplex PCR. This table has about 35,000 clones, 80% appearing once. Time point here: baseline, week 1 (first vaccination visit). The treatment was: pre-vaccination baseline after standard-of-care therapy. The sequencing used peripheral blood mononuclear cells (PBMCs), collected from a glioma patient treated with radiotherapy, temozolomide or both. The receptors come from a man between 45 and 60 years old with glioma. Some clones in this sample may be carry-over from other donors' samples.

The chain links TRBV4-2 to TRBJ1-1; D remains unclear. Trimming cost V 0 bases and J 3 bases, with 11 bases left between them. This CDR3 region has 15 residues. CDR1 and CDR2 (germline): LGHNA, YNFKEQ. The CDR3: CASSQEWGSDTEAFF. For the CDR3, the DNA is TGTGCCAGCAGCCAAGAGTGGGGATCGGACACTGAAGCTTTCTTT.

The gene calls are TRBV29-1 and TRBJ2-3, with D possibly TRBD2 on 6 matching bases. CDR3 length: 13 residues. V was trimmed by 8 bases and J by 3 bases, leaving 15 bases between them. Germline assignment: CDR1 SQVTM and CDR2 ANQGSEA. The CDR3 sequence is CSLGTPRTDTQYF. CDR3 coding DNA: TGCAGCCTCGGGACTCCCAGGACAGATACGCAGTATTTT.

The V gene is TRBV19, the J gene TRBJ2-2, with a possible D match to TRBD1 (6 bases). The germline CDR1 and CDR2 sequences are LNHDA and SQIVND (reference sequence). The CDR3 is made up of 13 amino acids. The V end lost 7 bases, the J end lost 1 base, and 7 bases lay between the germline ends. The CDR3 DNA reads TGTGCCAGTAAGGGACAGAACACCGGGGAGCTGTTTTTT. Its translation is CASKGQNTGELFF.

The V and J genes are TRBV11-3 and TRBJ2-7, with D hard to call. V shed 1 base and J shed 0 bases, with 13 bases lying between them. In germline, CDR1 is SGHNT, CDR2 YENEEA. The CDR3 has 16 residues. In DNA, the CDR3 is TGTGCCAGCAGCTTAGGAGCGACATCTTACTCCTACGAGCAGTACTTC. It is translated as CASSLGATSYSYEQYF.

The chain employs TRBV6-5 and TRBJ1-5; perhaps TRBD1 as D (5 bases). Per germline, CDR1 MNHEY and CDR2 SVGAGI. V was cut by 10 bases and J by 0 bases, with 16 bases left in between. The CDR3 covers 15 residues. The CDR3 is CATSEGNYSNQPQHF. The DNA of the CDR3 is TGTGCCACTTCTGAGGGGAATTATAGCAATCAGCCCCAGCATTTT.

The J gene is TRBJ1-2, the V gene TRBV7-2, with D tentatively TRBD1 (6 bases). The CDR3 is made up of 13 amino acids. V gave up 5 bases and J gave up 8 bases, with 15 bases separating them. CDR1 is SGHTA, CDR2 FQGNSA, per germline. CDR3 nucleotides: TGTGCCAGCAGCGACCACAGGGTTTCGGGCTACACCTTC. This encodes CASSDHRVSGYTF.

The gene calls are TRBV1 and TRBJ2-7; the D call of TRBD2 is as the table states it, not checked on the DNA. TRBV1 represents a pseudogene. The CDR3 has 19 amino acids. The CDR3 region has the DNA TGCACCAGCAGCCATTCCTCCGGGACTAGCGCTTTTTGCCCCTACGAGCAGTACTTC. Amino acid sequence: CTSSHSSGTSAFCPYEQYF.

The chain has TRBV30 and TRBJ2-1; possibly TRBD1 or TRBD2 for D (6 bases each). Germline V gene data show CDR1 as GTSNPN and CDR2 as SVGIG (reference sequence). This CDR3 contains 15 residues. Trimming left V 2 bases short and J 7 bases short, with 18 bases between. The CDR3 sequence: CAWSKRGVPFNEQFF. In DNA form, the CDR3 reads TGTGCCTGGAGTAAAAGGGGGGTCCCTTTTAATGAGCAGTTCTTC. Full variable domain (missing parts from reference TRBV30 and TRBJ2-1): SQTIHQWPATLVQPVGSPLSLECTVEGTSNPNLYWYRQAAGRGLQLLFYSVGIGQISSEVPQNLSASRPQDRQFILSSKKLLLSDSGFYLCAWSKRGVPFNEQFFGPGTRLTVL.

This chain connects TRBV5-4 to TRBJ1-1; the D gene is possibly TRBD1 (6 bases). Trimming removed 6 bases at V and 4 bases at J, with 13 bases between. This CDR3 is built from 13 residues. The germline gives CDR1 SGHNT, CDR2 YYREEE (reference sequence). The CDR3 region has the DNA TGTGCCAGCACCCAACAGGGAGGCACTGAAGCTTTCTTT. This sequence encodes CASTQQGGTEAFF. Filled out from reference TRBV5-4 and TRBJ1-1, the complete variable domain reads ETGVTQSPTHLIKTRGQQVTLRCSSQSGHNTVSWYQQALGQGPQFIFQYYREEENGRGNFPPRFSGLQFPNYSSELNVNALELDDSALYLCASTQQGGTEAFFGQGTRLTVV.

The chain couples TRBV19 to TRBJ2-2; tentative D call: TRBD1 (6 bases). V was trimmed by 7 bases and J by 1 base, leaving 13 bases between them. The CDR3 is 15 amino acids. Per germline, CDR1 LNHDA and CDR2 SQIVND (reference sequence). CDR3 DNA sequence: TGTGCCAGTAAGCCAGGGGTCGAGAACACCGGGGAGCTGTTTTTT. Translating it yields CASKPGVENTGELFF.